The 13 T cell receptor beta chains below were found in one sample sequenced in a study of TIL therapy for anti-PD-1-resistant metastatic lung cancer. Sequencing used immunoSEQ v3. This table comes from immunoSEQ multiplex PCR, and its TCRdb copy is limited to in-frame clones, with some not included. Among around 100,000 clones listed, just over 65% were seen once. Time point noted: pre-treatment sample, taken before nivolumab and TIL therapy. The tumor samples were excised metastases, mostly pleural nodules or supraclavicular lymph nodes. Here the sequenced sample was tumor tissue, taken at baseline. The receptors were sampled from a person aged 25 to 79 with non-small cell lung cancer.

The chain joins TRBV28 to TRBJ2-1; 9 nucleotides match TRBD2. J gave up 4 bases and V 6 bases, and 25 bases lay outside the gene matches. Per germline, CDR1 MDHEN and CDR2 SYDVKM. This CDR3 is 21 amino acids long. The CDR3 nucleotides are TGTGCCAGCAGCTCTAACGGGCGGGAGGGCCTAATTTTTATCTCATACAATGAGCAGTTCTTC. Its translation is CASSSNGREGLIFISYNEQFF.

CDR3 DNA sequence: TGTGCCAGCAGTGATTCGAGCTCCTACAATGAGCAGTTCTTC. This gives the protein CASSDSSSYNEQFF. The chain employs TRBV2 and TRBJ2-1; no reliable D call. Germline CDR1 reads SNHLY; CDR2 reads FYNNEI. Trimming left V 3 bases short and J 0 bases short, with 6 bases between. This CDR3 comprises 14 residues.

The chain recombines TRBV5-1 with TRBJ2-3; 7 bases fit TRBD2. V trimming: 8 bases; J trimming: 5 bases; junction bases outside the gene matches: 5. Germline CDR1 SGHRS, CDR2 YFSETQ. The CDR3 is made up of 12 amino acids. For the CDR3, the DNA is TGCGCCAGTTCCTCGGGGGGAGATACGCAGTATTTT. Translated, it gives CASSSGGDTQYF.

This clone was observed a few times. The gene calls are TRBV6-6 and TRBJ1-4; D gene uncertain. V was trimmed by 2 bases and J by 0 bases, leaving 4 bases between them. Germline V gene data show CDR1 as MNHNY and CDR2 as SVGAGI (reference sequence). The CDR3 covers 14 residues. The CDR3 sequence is CASSYGPTNEKLFF. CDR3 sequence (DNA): TGTGCCAGCAGTTACGGACCAACTAATGAAAAACTGTTTTTT.

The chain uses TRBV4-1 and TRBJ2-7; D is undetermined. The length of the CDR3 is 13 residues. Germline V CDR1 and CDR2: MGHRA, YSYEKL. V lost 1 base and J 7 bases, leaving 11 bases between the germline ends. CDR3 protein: CASSQAVQAEQYF. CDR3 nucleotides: TGCGCCAGCAGCCAAGCCGTCCAGGCGGAGCAGTACTTC.

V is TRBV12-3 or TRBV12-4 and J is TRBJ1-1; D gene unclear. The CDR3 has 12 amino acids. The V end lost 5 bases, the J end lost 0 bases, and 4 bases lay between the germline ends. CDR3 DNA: TGTGCCAGCAGTGAACTGAACACTGAAGCTTTCTTT. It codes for CASSELNTEAFF.

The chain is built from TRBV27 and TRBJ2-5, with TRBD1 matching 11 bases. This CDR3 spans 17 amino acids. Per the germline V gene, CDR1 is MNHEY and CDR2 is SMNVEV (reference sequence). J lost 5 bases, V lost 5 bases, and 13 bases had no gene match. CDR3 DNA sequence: TGTGCCAGCAGTCCATATGGGACAGGGGGTTTGTCGGAGACCCAGTACTTC. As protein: CASSPYGTGGLSETQYF.

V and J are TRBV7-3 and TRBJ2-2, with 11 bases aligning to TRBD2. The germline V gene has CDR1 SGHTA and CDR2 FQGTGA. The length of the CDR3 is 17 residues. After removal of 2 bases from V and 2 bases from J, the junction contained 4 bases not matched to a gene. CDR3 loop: CASSLPSGGLNTGELFF. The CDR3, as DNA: TGTGCCAGCAGCTTACCTAGCGGGGGGTTAAACACCGGGGAGCTGTTTTTT.

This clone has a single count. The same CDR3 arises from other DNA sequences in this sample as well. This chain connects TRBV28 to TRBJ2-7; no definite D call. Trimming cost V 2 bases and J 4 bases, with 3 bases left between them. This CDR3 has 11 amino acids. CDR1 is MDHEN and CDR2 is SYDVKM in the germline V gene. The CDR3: CASSLRYEQYF. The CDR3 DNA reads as TGTGCCAGCAGTTTACGTTACGAGCAGTACTTC.

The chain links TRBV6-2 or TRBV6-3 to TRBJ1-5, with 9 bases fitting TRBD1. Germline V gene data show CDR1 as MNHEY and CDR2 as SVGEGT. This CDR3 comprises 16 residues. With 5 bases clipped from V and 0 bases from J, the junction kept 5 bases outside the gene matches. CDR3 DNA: TGTGCCAGCAGTCAAGGGACAGGGTATAGCAATCAGCCCCAGCATTTT. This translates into CASSQGTGYSNQPQHF.

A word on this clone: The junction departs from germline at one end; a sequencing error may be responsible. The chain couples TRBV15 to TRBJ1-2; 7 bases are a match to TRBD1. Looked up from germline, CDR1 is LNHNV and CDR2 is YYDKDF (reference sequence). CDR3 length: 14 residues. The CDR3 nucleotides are TGTGCCACCAGAAGAGGGGGCACGGACTATGGCTACACCTTC. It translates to CATRRGGTDYGYTF. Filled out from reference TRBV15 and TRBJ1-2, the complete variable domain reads DAMVIQNPRYQVTQFGKPVTLSCSQTLNHNVMYWYQQKSSQAPKLLFHYYDKDFNNEADTPDNFQSRRPNTSFCFLDIRSPGLGDTAMYLCATRRGGTDYGYTFGSGTRLTVV.

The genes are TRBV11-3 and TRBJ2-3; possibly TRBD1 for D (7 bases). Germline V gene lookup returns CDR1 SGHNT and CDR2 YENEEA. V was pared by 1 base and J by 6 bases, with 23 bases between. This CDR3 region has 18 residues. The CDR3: CASSLGLAGGRKRDTQYF. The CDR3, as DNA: TGTGCCAGCAGCTTAGGGTTGGCAGGGGGGCGAAAAAGGGATACGCAGTATTTT. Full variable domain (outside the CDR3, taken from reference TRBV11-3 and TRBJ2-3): EAGVVQSPRYKIIEKKQPVAFWCNPISGHNTLYWYLQNLGQGPELLIRYENEEAVDDSQLPKDRFSAERLKGVDSTLKIQPAELGDSAVYLCASSLGLAGGRKRDTQYFGPGTRLTVL.

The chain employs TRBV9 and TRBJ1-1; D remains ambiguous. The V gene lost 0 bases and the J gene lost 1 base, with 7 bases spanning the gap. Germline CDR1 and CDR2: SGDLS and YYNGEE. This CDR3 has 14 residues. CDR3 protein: CASSVAAGNTEAFF. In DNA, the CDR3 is TGTGCCAGCAGCGTAGCTGCAGGGAACACTGAAGCTTTCTTT.